This passage covers 30 T cell receptor beta chains from one sample sequenced in a study of CD8 T cells in Susac syndrome. The RNA, roughly 0.45 to 1 ug, was put through reverse transcription using random hexamers. TCRdb processed the immunoSEQ multiplex PCR reads anew with MiXCR; each CDR3 protein has one entry. In the table there are approximately 94,000 distinct CDR3 sequences, approximately 95% of which are singletons. Sequencing was performed on CD8+ T cells from PBMCs. Receptor source: a human donor with Susac syndrome.

This chain uses TRBV15 with TRBJ1-2, with 10 bases lining up with TRBD1. The length of the CDR3 is 14 residues. Germline CDR1 LNHNV, CDR2 YYDKDF (reference sequence). V lost 9 bases, J lost 3 bases, and 7 bases stayed unmatched. The CDR3 region has the DNA TGTGCCACGCGGGGGACAGGGGAAGACTATGGCTACACCTTC. This gives the protein CATRGTGEDYGYTF.

The chain employs TRBV20-1 and TRBJ2-7, with D possibly being TRBD1 or TRBD2 (6 bases each). CDR1 is DFQATT and CDR2 is SNEGSKA in the germline V gene (reference sequence). V lost 6 bases to trimming and J lost 6 bases, with 18 bases between them. The CDR3 extends over 13 amino acids. The CDR3 DNA sequence: TGCAGTGCGAGGGGGAGGATGATGGTCGAGCAGTACTTC. This encodes CSARGRMMVEQYF.

This chain links TRBV28 with TRBJ2-2; 7 positions agree with TRBD1. Germline lookup yields CDR1 MDHEN and CDR2 SYDVKM. V was clipped by 4 bases and J by 7 bases; unmatched bases: 9. This CDR3 has 15 amino acids. The CDR3 loop is CASSSIRQGHGELFF. The CDR3 DNA reads as TGTGCCAGCAGTTCCATACGACAGGGACACGGGGAGCTGTTTTTT.

This clonotype showed up just once. The CDR3, as DNA: TGTGCCAGCAGCGAACGGGGGAACACTGAAGCTTTCTTT. Translation gives CASSERGNTEAFF. The chain uses TRBV5-4 and TRBJ1-1; D remains ambiguous. CDR3 length: 13 amino acids. V was cut by 4 bases and J by 1 base, with 8 bases left in between. The germline V gene has CDR1 SGHNT and CDR2 YYREEE (reference sequence).

The chain employs TRBV5-1 and TRBJ2-7, with a weak D call TRBD2 (5 bases). The CDR3 contains 13 residues. V was clipped by 6 bases and J by 2 bases, with 12 bases between them. Germline V lookup: CDR1 SGHRS, CDR2 YFSETQ. For the CDR3, the DNA is TGCGCCAGCACCGATCGAGGGCCCTACGAGCAGTACTTC. Translated: CASTDRGPYEQYF.

This chain connects TRBV29-1 to TRBJ1-2; D gene uncertain. Germline CDR1 is SQVTM and CDR2 is ANQGSEA. Trimming removed 5 bases from V and 4 bases from J, with 8 bases in between. The CDR3 length is 11 residues. CDR3 loop: CSVRGSYGYTF. As DNA, the CDR3 is TGCAGCGTTCGAGGGTCCTATGGCTACACCTTC.

The chain has TRBV27 and TRBJ2-7; 7 nucleotides line up with TRBD1. V lost 3 bases, J lost 3 bases, and 5 bases stayed unmatched. The CDR3 extends over 14 amino acids. Germline-derived CDR1 and CDR2 are MNHEY and SMNVEV (reference sequence). In DNA, the CDR3 is TGTGCCAGCAGTTTTAAGGACAGGAACTACGAGCAGTACTTC. This translates into CASSFKDRNYEQYF.

This chain uses TRBV2 with TRBJ2-7; the D is unclear. This CDR3 is 11 amino acids long. Germline CDR1 is SNHLY and CDR2 is FYNNEI. V lost 5 bases to trimming and J lost 11 bases, with 13 bases between them. CDR3 in DNA: TGTGCCAGCAGTTTGGCCCTGGGGAAGTACTTC. This translates into CASSLALGKYF.

The chain uses TRBV20-1 and TRBJ2-1, with 12 bases fitting TRBD2. This CDR3 comprises 15 residues. With 3 bases clipped from V and 6 bases from J, the junction kept 6 bases outside the gene matches. Germline lookup yields CDR1 DFQATT and CDR2 SNEGSKA (reference sequence). CDR3 DNA: TGCAGTGCTAGTGGGCTAGCGGGAGGGGGCAATGAGCAGTTCTTC. The encoded protein is CSASGLAGGGNEQFF.

The chain uses TRBV25-1 and TRBJ2-5; D is ambiguous. The V end was cut by 4 bases, the J end by 0 bases, with 12 bases between. Germline CDR1 MGHDK, CDR2 SYGVNS. The CDR3 has 15 residues. CDR3 sequence: CASSALWGNQETQYF. CDR3 DNA sequence: TGTGCCAGCAGTGCTCTCTGGGGAAACCAAGAGACCCAGTACTTC.

The genes are TRBV7-2 and TRBJ2-7; D is ambiguous. CDR1 is SGHTA, CDR2 FQGNSA, per germline. V was pared by 1 base and J by 2 bases, with 12 bases between. This CDR3 spans 15 amino acids. The CDR3 region has the DNA TGTGCCAGCAGCTTAGACAGCAACCGACCCTACGAGCAGTACTTC. Amino acid sequence: CASSLDSNRPYEQYF.

The chain is built from TRBV29-1 and TRBJ1-1, with a tentative D call TRBD1 (6 bases). V lost 7 bases, J lost 7 bases, and 19 bases lay in between. Germline V gene data show CDR1 as SQVTM and CDR2 as ANQGSEA. There are 13 residues in the CDR3. CDR3 DNA: TGCAGCGCCAGGAGGACAGTCCAGGGTGAAGCTTTCTTT. Its protein is CSARRTVQGEAFF.

This chain uses TRBV5-1 with TRBJ2-5, with no clear D. V was shortened by 1 base and J by 2 bases, with 6 bases between the two germline ends. The CDR3 loop spans 13 amino acids. From germline, CDR1 is SGHRS and CDR2 YFSETQ. CDR3 amino acids: CASSLSQQETQYF. In DNA, the CDR3 is TGCGCCAGCAGCTTGTCCCAGCAAGAGACCCAGTACTTC.

V gene TRBV5-1 combines with J gene TRBJ2-1, with D possibly TRBD2 on 5 matching bases. From germline, CDR1 is SGHRS and CDR2 YFSETQ. With 0 bases removed from V and 0 bases from J, the gap between germline ends came to 10 bases. This CDR3 comprises 16 residues. CDR3 region: CASSLDSGFSYNEQFF. The CDR3, as DNA: TGCGCCAGCAGCTTGGATTCGGGATTCTCCTACAATGAGCAGTTCTTC.

The chain is built from TRBV12-3 or TRBV12-4 and TRBJ2-7; a possible D gene is TRBD1 (6 bases). Trimming cost V 6 bases and J 5 bases, with 14 bases left between them. The CDR3 consists of 13 residues. CDR3 sequence reads: CASSLAGQHEQYF. CDR3 bases: TGTGCCAGCAGCCTAGCCGGACAGCACGAGCAGTACTTC.

The chain links TRBV24-1 to TRBJ2-5; no clear D. V lost 6 bases to trimming and J lost 10 bases, with 14 bases between them. The germline V gene has CDR1 KGHDR and CDR2 SFDVKD. The CDR3 totals 12 residues. Here the CDR3 reads CATSTLRLGQYF. The CDR3 DNA is TGTGCCACCAGTACCCTCCGGTTAGGCCAGTACTTC.

The chain carries TRBV20-1 and TRBJ2-2, with TRBD1 matching 10 bases. J was trimmed by 3 bases and V by 5 bases; bases with no gene match: 3. This CDR3 contains 14 residues. Germline loops: CDR1 DFQATT, CDR2 SNEGSKA (reference sequence). The CDR3 protein is CSASTGGYTGELFF. CDR3 in DNA: TGCAGTGCTTCGACAGGGGGCTACACCGGGGAGCTGTTTTTT.

The V gene is TRBV4-1, the J gene TRBJ2-1; 11 bases line up with TRBD2. This CDR3 has 15 residues. V was clipped by 1 base and J by 6 bases; unmatched bases: 2. The germline V gene encodes CDR1 MGHRA and CDR2 YSYEKL. The CDR3 loop is CASSQVAGGRNEQFF. The CDR3 DNA is TGCGCCAGCAGCCAAGTAGCGGGAGGGCGCAATGAGCAGTTCTTC.

The chain is built from TRBV29-1 and TRBJ1-2, with D hard to call. This CDR3 is 11 amino acids long. Per the germline V gene, CDR1 is SQVTM and CDR2 is ANQGSEA. Trimming cost V 5 bases and J 6 bases, with 10 bases left between them. The CDR3 is CSVLGLDGYTF. The DNA of the CDR3 is TGCAGCGTTCTGGGGTTGGATGGCTACACCTTC.

The chain recombines TRBV29-1 with TRBJ2-2, with a weak D call TRBD2 (6 bases). CDR1 and CDR2 (germline): SQVTM, ANQGSEA. With 7 bases removed from V and 4 bases from J, the gap between germline ends came to 19 bases. The CDR3 consists of 15 residues. CDR3: CSAVGTALGTGELFF. CDR3 DNA sequence: TGCAGCGCAGTCGGGACTGCCTTAGGCACCGGGGAGCTGTTTTTT.

This clonotype was picked up one time. This rearrangement joins TRBV6-4 to TRBJ1-1, with D possibly matching TRBD1 (6 bases). Germline values: CDR1 MRHNA, CDR2 SNTAGT. Trimming shortened V by 3 bases and J by 1 base, and 6 bases separated the two germline ends. The CDR3 contains 13 residues. The CDR3 region is CASSEGQNTEAFF. The CDR3 DNA sequence: TGTGCCAGCAGTGAGGGACAGAACACTGAAGCTTTCTTT.

The genes are TRBV4-1 and TRBJ2-7; D gene uncertain. Germline V gene sequence: CDR1 MGHRA, CDR2 YSYEKL. This CDR3 contains 15 residues. The germline V and J ends were trimmed by 0 bases and 6 bases, with 15 bases remaining between them. The chain's CDR3 is CASSQDHLRTGEQYF. In nucleotides, the CDR3 is TGCGCCAGCAGCCAAGATCATCTACGAACCGGCGAGCAGTACTTC.

The V gene is TRBV7-2, the J gene TRBJ2-5, with 10 bases fitting TRBD2. Germline CDR1 and CDR2: SGHTA and FQGNSA. This CDR3 is 15 amino acids long. V dropped 4 bases and J dropped 1; count of bases not matched to a gene: 3. CDR3 sequence reads: CASSSSSGGQETQYF. CDR3 DNA: TGTGCCAGCAGCTCATCTAGCGGGGGCCAAGAGACCCAGTACTTC.

This rearrangement joins TRBV23-1 to TRBJ2-5; D call uncertain. TRBV23-1 carries the ORF label, with uncertain function. The CDR3 contains 15 residues. Trimming cost V 0 bases and J 4 bases, with 12 bases left between them. CDR3 in amino acids: CASSQSVGPTETQYF. In nucleotides, the CDR3 is TGCGCCAGCAGTCAATCGGTCGGCCCGACAGAGACCCAGTACTTC.

This chain connects TRBV19 to TRBJ2-6; D tentatively fits TRBD1 or TRBD2 (5 bases each). With 5 bases removed from V and 4 bases from J, the gap between germline ends came to 12 bases. Germline V lookup: CDR1 LNHDA, CDR2 SQIVND (reference sequence). This CDR3 is built from 15 residues. The CDR3 reads CASSQGRLGANVLTF. The CDR3 DNA follows: TGTGCCAGTAGTCAGGGACGATTGGGGGCCAACGTCCTGACTTTC.

The chain uses TRBV29-1 and TRBJ2-1; TRBD1 matches at 12 bases. Germline assignment: CDR1 SQVTM and CDR2 ANQGSEA. V trimming: 4 bases; J trimming: 7 bases; junction bases outside the gene matches: 8. There are 15 residues in the CDR3. The chain's CDR3 is CSVGGGQGALNEQFF. In DNA form, the CDR3 reads TGCAGCGTTGGGGGGGGACAGGGGGCTCTGAATGAGCAGTTCTTC.

The V and J genes are TRBV6-4 and TRBJ2-3; D gene uncertain. The CDR3 is 13 residues long. In germline, CDR1 is MRHNA, CDR2 SNTAGT. V lost 5 bases, J lost 0 bases, and 6 bases lay in between. Here the CDR3 reads CASSSSSTDTQYF. The CDR3 bases are TGTGCCAGCAGTTCCTCTAGCACAGATACGCAGTATTTT.

The rearrangement joins TRBV7-6 to TRBJ1-5, with D hard to call. CDR3 length: 15 residues. V was trimmed by 3 bases and J by 4 bases, leaving 13 bases between them. The V gene's germline CDR1 is SGHVS and CDR2 FNYEAQ. The CDR3 loop is CASSLDGVSNQPQHF. The CDR3 DNA follows: TGTGCCAGCAGCTTGGACGGGGTCTCTAATCAGCCCCAGCATTTT.

The V and J genes are TRBV29-1 and TRBJ1-1, with D maybe TRBD1 (5 bases). V was clipped by 1 base and J by 5 bases, with 14 bases between them. The CDR3 covers 14 residues. The V gene's germline CDR1 is SQVTM and CDR2 ANQGSEA. CDR3 loop: CSVEVGPSGTEAFF. In DNA, the CDR3 is TGCAGCGTTGAAGTGGGGCCTTCGGGGACTGAAGCTTTCTTT.

This sequence joins TRBV28 and TRBJ1-1; weak D call: TRBD1 (6 bases). There are 14 residues in the CDR3. V was clipped by 7 bases and J by 1 base, with 13 bases between them. The germline V gene has CDR1 MDHEN and CDR2 SYDVKM. CDR3 bases: TGTGCCAGCAAGCAGGGGCGGAGGAACACTGAAGCTTTCTTT. Translating it yields CASKQGRRNTEAFF.